Shown below are 9 T cell receptor beta chains from a single sample sequenced in a study of neurological immune-mediated disorders. TCRdb reprocessed the 5' RACE reads with MiXCR, giving one entry per CDR3 protein. Among 50,000 to 55,000 distinct CDR3 sequences, 9% to 12% were seen once, and the ten largest hold over 4%. The sequenced sample consisted of PBMCs. These receptors were obtained from a man in his 70s with HTLV-1-associated myelopathy (HAM/TSP).

This clonotype was counted ten times or more. This chain connects TRBV10-3 to TRBJ1-3; D is possibly TRBD1 (5 bases). CDR3 length: 16 residues. Per the germline V gene, CDR1 is ENHRY and CDR2 is SYGVKD. The ends were cut back, 6 bases at V and 3 bases at J, with 18 bases in the middle. The DNA of the CDR3 is TGTGCCATCAGCACCCCCCGACTGGGGGTTGGAAACACCATATATTTT. The encoded protein is CAISTPRLGVGNTIYF.

The sample holds many counts of this clonotype. The chain combines TRBV20-1 with TRBJ2-1; D gene unclear. This CDR3 contains 15 residues. Deletions cut 3 bases from V and 5 bases from J, with 17 bases between. The germline V gene encodes CDR1 DFQATT and CDR2 SNEGSKA (reference sequence). The CDR3 coding sequence is TGCAGTGCTAGGAGACGGAAGGTGGGCAACAATGAGCAGTTCTTC. Its translation: CSARRRKVGNNEQFF.

This clonotype was detected many times. V is TRBV20-1 and J is TRBJ1-1, with D tentatively TRBD1 (6 bases). The CDR3 is 23 amino acids. The V gene's germline CDR1 is DFQATT and CDR2 SNEGSKA (reference sequence). Between the trimmed V and J ends, which lost 0 bases and 0 bases, there was a span of 35 bases. The CDR3 nucleotides are TGCAGTGCTAGAGACCTACGTCTGCGGACAGCGGTTGATCTGGGCGAAATGAACACTGAAGCTTTCTTT. This gives the protein CSARDLRLRTAVDLGEMNTEAFF.

Ten or more counts support this clonotype. The rearrangement joins TRBV4-3 to TRBJ1-1; perhaps TRBD1 as D (5 bases). Looked up from germline, CDR1 is LGHNA and CDR2 is YSLEER. V gave up 1 base and J gave up 7 bases, with 16 bases separating them. The CDR3 extends over 15 amino acids. The CDR3 reads CASSQGNPGGNEAFF. The CDR3 bases are TGCGCCAGCAGCCAAGGGAATCCGGGGGGAAATGAAGCTTTCTTT.

This clonotype was picked up many times. The rearrangement uses TRBV7-3 and TRBJ2-1, with 9 bases lining up with TRBD1. Trimming cost V 5 bases and J 6 bases; bases outside gene matches: 5. Germline V gene lookup returns CDR1 SGHTA and CDR2 FQGTGA. The CDR3 is made up of 14 amino acids. CDR3 coding DNA: TGTGCCAGCAGCAGGGACAGGGTGGGCAATGAGCAGTTCTTC. It specifies CASSRDRVGNEQFF.

This clonotype was recorded many times. The chain combines TRBV7-3 with TRBJ2-2; the D gene could be TRBD1 or TRBD2 (5 bases each). Trimming pared 6 bases from V and 2 bases from J, leaving 13 bases between. The germline V gene encodes CDR1 SGHTA and CDR2 FQGTGA. The CDR3 contains 15 residues. The CDR3 nucleotides read TGTGCCAGCAGTTCCGGGACCTACAACACCGGGGAGCTGTTTTTT. It yields the protein CASSSGTYNTGELFF.

This clonotype was seen many times. The CDR3 spells CSARAVAKNIQYF. CDR3 nucleotides: TGCAGTGCTCGTGCAGTAGCCAAAAACATTCAGTACTTC. The rearrangement uses TRBV20-1 and TRBJ2-4; unclear D gene. Between the trimmed V and J ends, which lost 5 bases and 0 bases, there was a span of 8 bases. The CDR3 is 13 residues long. Germline V lookup: CDR1 DFQATT, CDR2 SNEGSKA (reference sequence).

Ten or more counts support this clonotype. This chain joins TRBV7-2 and TRBJ2-3; a weak D match, TRBD2 (6 bases). Germline V gives CDR1 SGHTA, CDR2 FQGNSA. With 4 bases removed from V and 0 bases from J, the gap between germline ends came to 14 bases. CDR3 length: 16 residues. The CDR3 region is CASSSGSGLSTDTQYF. The CDR3 nucleotides read TGTGCCAGCAGCTCCGGGTCGGGACTGAGCACAGATACGCAGTATTTT.

In this sample, this clonotype turned up many times. The V and J genes are TRBV7-2 and TRBJ2-7; TRBD1 matches 12 bases. V lost 2 bases and J lost 6; bases outside the gene matches: 5. Germline CDR1 and CDR2: SGHTA and FQGNSA. The CDR3 covers 15 residues. The DNA for the CDR3 is TGTGCCAGCAGCTTACTGGGGACAGGGGGCGTCGAGCAGTACTTC. Translated: CASSLLGTGGVEQYF.